This T cell receptor beta chain came from a study of T-cell reconstitution after alpha-beta-depleted transplantation in children. Per the germline V gene, CDR1 is SGHTA and CDR2 is FQGNSA. This CDR3 comprises 15 residues. Between the trimmed V and J ends, which lost 0 bases and 7 bases, there was a span of 15 bases. Researchers prepared the TCRbeta library using unique molecular identifiers, the study reports. In TCRdb, the PCR reads were re-called with MiXCR into one record per CDR3 protein. Among 600,000 to 700,000 distinct CDR3 sequences listed, approximately 16% were seen once. The receptor's source is a human donor who donated a stem cell graft to a child with acute myeloid leukemia. The chain is built from TRBV7-2 and TRBJ1-2; tentative D call: TRBD1 (5 bases). The sample here was PBMCs from the stem cell graft donor, taken from the stem cell graft. The CDR3 loop is CASSLAPQGWVGYTF. The CDR3 DNA sequence: TGTGCCAGCAGCTTAGCTCCTCAGGGTTGGGTTGGCTACACCTTC.